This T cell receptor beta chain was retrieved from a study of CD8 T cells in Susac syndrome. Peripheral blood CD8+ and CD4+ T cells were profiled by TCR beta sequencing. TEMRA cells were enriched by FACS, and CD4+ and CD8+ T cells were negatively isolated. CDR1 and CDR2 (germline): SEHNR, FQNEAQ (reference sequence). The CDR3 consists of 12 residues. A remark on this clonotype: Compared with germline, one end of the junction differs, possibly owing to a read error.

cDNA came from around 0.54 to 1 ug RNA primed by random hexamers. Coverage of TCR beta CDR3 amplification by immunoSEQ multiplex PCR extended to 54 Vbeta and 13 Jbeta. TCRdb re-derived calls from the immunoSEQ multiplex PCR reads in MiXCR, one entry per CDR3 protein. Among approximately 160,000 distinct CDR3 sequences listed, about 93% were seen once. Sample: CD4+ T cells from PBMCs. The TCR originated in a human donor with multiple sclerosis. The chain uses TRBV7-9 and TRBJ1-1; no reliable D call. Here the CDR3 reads CASSLVSTGTHF. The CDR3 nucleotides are TGTGCCAGCAGCTTAGTCTCCACGGGCACCCATTTT.